This T cell receptor beta chain was sequenced during a study of cytomegalovirus exposure and HLA in healthy donors. The table lists this clone with a few counts. Its specificity is unknown. General study findings and limits: The authors later found TCR association rates varying by HLA locus, with DRB1 most and HLA-C fewest. In a later analysis, V- and J-gene trimming of beta chains associated with a DCLRE1C missense variant, replicated independently.

Primers: 60 Vbeta forward and 13 Jbeta reverse. Here immunoSEQ multiplex PCR was the method, and the copy in TCRdb shows in-frame clones only, minus some. The sample has 170,000 or so clones, roughly 79% seen once. From germline, CDR1 is SGHTA and CDR2 FQGNSA. CDR3 length equals 16 residues. The J segment lost 4 bases and the V segment lost 1 base, leaving 2 bases of the junction unmatched. The gene calls are TRBV7-2 and TRBJ1-6; TRBD1 aligns across 9 bases. This TCR derives from a woman aged 50 to 60 in good health and CMV-seropositive. The source material was PBMCs. CDR3: CASSLVGTGYNSPLHF. The CDR3 DNA sequence: TGTGCCAGCAGCTTAGTCGGGACAGGGTATAATTCACCCCTCCACTTT.